These 7 T cell receptor beta chains share one sample of origin, sequenced in a study of CD8+ T cells in alopecia areata. Treatment defined: oral pan-JAK inhibitor, 5-10 mg twice daily. cDNA serving as the sequencing template came from extracted, reverse transcribed RNA. Only in-frame clones appear in the TCRdb table, and some are missing; sequencing was by immunoSEQ multiplex PCR. This sample has 150,000 to 200,000 clones, with 60% found just once. The sequenced sample was CD4+ T cells sorted from blood, obtained at week 24, from a patient treated with tofacitinib. Every receptor here comes from a human donor with alopecia areata.

The CDR3 region is CASSLTEGINYGYTF. The DNA of the CDR3 is TGCGCCAGCAGCTTGACGGAGGGAATTAACTATGGCTACACCTTC. The rearrangement uses TRBV5-1 and TRBJ1-2; D is undetermined. Germline CDR1 is SGHRS and CDR2 is YFSETQ. The germline V and J ends were trimmed by 1 base and 1 base, with 11 bases remaining between them. This CDR3 has 15 amino acids.

J is TRBJ1-1 and V is TRBV29-1; D unresolved. Trimming stripped 5 bases from V and 1 base from J, with 14 bases between. The CDR3 covers 14 residues. In germline, CDR1 is SQVTM, CDR2 ANQGSEA. The CDR3 spells CSVRGIARNTEAFF. CDR3 DNA sequence: TGCAGCGTTCGCGGGATCGCGCGGAACACTGAAGCTTTCTTT.

The J gene is TRBJ1-5, the V gene TRBV30; no definite D call. CDR3 length: 13 residues. The V gene's germline CDR1 is GTSNPN and CDR2 SVGIG (reference sequence). Trimming took off 5 bases at V and 5 bases at J, with 13 bases between the two ends. As DNA, the CDR3 is TGTGCCTGGTCACCTATTCCTGATCAGCCCCAGCATTTT. This gives the protein CAWSPIPDQPQHF.

The V gene is TRBV27, the J gene TRBJ2-7; no firm D call. The germline CDR1 and CDR2 sequences are MNHEY and SMNVEV (reference sequence). V gave up 2 bases and J gave up 6 bases, with 11 bases separating them. The CDR3 is 13 amino acids. CDR3 sequence: CASSLDGSPEQYF. In nucleotides, the CDR3 is TGTGCCAGCAGTTTAGACGGATCTCCCGAGCAGTACTTC.

The CDR3 protein is CAIQGTGQETQYF. Written as DNA, the CDR3 is TGTGCCATCCAAGGGACAGGCCAAGAGACCCAGTACTTC. The V gene is TRBV10-3, the J gene TRBJ2-5, with 8 bases identical to TRBD1. The junction had 3 bases not matched to a gene; V was cut back by 8 bases and J by 1 base. This CDR3 has 13 amino acids. Germline V gives CDR1 ENHRY, CDR2 SYGVKD.

About this clone: Other DNA sequences from this sample encode an identical CDR3 as well. The V gene is TRBV9, the J gene TRBJ1-5; no firm D call. V was shortened by 0 bases and J by 0 bases, with 7 bases between the two germline ends. Germline V CDR1 and CDR2: SGDLS, YYNGEE. The CDR3 covers 15 residues. For the CDR3, the DNA is TGTGCCAGCAGCGTAGGTGGAGATAGCAATCAGCCCCAGCATTTT. It encodes CASSVGGDSNQPQHF.

This chain joins TRBV2 and TRBJ1-2; D gene ambiguous. This CDR3 is 12 amino acids long. Germline CDR1 reads SNHLY; CDR2 reads FYNNEI. V lost 7 bases and J 2 bases, leaving 8 bases between the germline ends. The CDR3 nucleotides are TGTGCCAGCAACGCAGCGAACTATGGCTACACCTTC. It codes for CASNAANYGYTF.